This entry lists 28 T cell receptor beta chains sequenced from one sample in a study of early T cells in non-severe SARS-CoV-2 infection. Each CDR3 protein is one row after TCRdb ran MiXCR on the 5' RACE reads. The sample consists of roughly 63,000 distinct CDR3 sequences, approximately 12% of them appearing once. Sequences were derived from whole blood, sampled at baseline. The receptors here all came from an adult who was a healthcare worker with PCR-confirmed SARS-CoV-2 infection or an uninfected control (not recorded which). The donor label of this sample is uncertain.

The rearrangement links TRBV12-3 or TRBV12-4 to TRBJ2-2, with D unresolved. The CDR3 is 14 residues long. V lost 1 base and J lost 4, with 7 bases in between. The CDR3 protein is CASSLGRRTGELFF. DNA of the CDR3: TGTGCCAGCAGTTTAGGCAGGCGCACCGGGGAGCTGTTTTTT.

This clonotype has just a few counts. Written as DNA, the CDR3 is TGTGCCCTCAAGGGCGCGTTCTTC. It encodes CALKGAFF. The V and J genes are TRBV2 and TRBJ2-1; no reliable D call. CDR3 length equals 8 residues. Germline CDR1 and CDR2: SNHLY and FYNNEI. The V and J ends lost 11 bases and 15 bases respectively, with 11 bases between them.

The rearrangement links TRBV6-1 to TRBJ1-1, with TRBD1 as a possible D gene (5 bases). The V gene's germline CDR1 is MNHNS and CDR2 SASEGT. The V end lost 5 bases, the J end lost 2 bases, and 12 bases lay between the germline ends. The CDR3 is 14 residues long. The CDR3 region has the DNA TGTGCCAGCAGTCAACAAGGGGTTAACACTGAAGCTTTCTTT. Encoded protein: CASSQQGVNTEAFF.

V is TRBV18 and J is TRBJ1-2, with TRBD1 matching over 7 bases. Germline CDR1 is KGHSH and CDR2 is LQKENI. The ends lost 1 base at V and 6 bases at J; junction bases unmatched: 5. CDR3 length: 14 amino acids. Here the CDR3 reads CASSPQQGPDGYTF. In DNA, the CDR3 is TGTGCCAGCTCACCACAACAGGGGCCGGATGGCTACACCTTC.

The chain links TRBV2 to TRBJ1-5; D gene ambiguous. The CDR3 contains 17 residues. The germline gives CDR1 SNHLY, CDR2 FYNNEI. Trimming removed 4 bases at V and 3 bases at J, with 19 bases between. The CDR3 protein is CASSAGRLFTSNQPQHF. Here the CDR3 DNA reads TGTGCCAGCAGTGCAGGCCGCCTTTTTACGTCCAATCAGCCCCAGCATTTT.

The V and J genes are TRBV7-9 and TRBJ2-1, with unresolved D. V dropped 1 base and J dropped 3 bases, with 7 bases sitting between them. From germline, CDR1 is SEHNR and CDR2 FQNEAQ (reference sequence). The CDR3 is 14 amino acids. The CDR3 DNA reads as TGTGCCAGCAGCTTAGGTGTTAGCTACAATGAGCAGTTCTTC. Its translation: CASSLGVSYNEQFF.

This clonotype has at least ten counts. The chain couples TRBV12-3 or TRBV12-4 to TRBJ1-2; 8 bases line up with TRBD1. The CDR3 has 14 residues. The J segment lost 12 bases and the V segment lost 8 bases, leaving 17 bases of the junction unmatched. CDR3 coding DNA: TGTGCCAGCCCCCCTCGGTCAGGGGGCATTATTAACACCTTC. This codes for CASPPRSGGIINTF.

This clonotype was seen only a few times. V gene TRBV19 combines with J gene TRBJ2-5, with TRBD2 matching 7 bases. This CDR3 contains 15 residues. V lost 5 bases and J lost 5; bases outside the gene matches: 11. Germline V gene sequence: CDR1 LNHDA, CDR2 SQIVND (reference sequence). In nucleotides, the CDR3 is TGTGCCAGTAGTCGGGGGGACCCTGGTCGTGAGACCCAGTACTTC. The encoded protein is CASSRGDPGRETQYF.

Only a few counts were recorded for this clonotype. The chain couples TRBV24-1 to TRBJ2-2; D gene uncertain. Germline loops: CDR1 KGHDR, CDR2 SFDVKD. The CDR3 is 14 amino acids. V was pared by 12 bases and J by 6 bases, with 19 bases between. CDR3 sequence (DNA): TGTGCCGACCAGGAAGGACGTTTTCCCGGGGAGCTGTTTTTT. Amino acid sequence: CADQEGRFPGELFF.

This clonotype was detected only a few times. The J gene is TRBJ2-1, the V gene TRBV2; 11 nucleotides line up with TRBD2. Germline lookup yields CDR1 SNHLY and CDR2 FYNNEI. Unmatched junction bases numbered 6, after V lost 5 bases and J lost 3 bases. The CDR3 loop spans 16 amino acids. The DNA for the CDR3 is TGTGCCAGCAGTACTAGCGGGGGCCCTGGCTACAATGAGCAGTTCTTC. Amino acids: CASSTSGGPGYNEQFF.

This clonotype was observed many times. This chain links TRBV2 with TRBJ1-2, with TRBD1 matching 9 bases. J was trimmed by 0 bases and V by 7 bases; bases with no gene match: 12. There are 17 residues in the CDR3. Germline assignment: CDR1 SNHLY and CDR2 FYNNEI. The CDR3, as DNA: TGTGCCAGCAACGTCCCGGGACAGGGTACGACTAACTATGGCTACACCTTC. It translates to CASNVPGQGTTNYGYTF.

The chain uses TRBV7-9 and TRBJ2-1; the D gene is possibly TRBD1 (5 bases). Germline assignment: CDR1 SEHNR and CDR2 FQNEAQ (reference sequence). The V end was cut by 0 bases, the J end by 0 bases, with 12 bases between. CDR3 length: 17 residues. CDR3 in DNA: TGTGCCAGCAGCTTAGCTTTGGGGCAGAACTCCTACAATGAGCAGTTCTTC. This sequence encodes CASSLALGQNSYNEQFF.

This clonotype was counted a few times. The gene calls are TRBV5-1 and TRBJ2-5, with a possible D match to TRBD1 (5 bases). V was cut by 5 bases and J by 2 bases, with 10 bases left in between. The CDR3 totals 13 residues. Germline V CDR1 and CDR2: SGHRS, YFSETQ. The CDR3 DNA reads TGCGCCAGCAGGTTTGACAGACAAGAGACCCAGTACTTC. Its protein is CASRFDRQETQYF. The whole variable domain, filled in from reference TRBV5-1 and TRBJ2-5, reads KAGVTQTPRYLIKTRGQQVTLSCSPISGHRSVSWYQQTPGQGLQFLFEYFSETQRNKGNFPGRFSGRQFSNSRSEMNVSTLELGDSALYLCASRFDRQETQYFGPGTRLLVL.

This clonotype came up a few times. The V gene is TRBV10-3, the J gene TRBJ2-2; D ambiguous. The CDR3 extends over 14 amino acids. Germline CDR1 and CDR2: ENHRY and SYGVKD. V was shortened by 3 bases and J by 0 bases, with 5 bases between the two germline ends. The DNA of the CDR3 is TGTGCCATCAGTGATCCCCCGAACACCGGGGAGCTGTTTTTT. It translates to CAISDPPNTGELFF.

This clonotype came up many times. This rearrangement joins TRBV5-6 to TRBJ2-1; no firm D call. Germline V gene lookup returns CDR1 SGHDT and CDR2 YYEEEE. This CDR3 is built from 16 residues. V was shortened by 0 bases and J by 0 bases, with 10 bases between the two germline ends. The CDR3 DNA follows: TGTGCCAGCAGCTTGGTTGTTGGCAGCTCCTACAATGAGCAGTTCTTC. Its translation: CASSLVVGSSYNEQFF.

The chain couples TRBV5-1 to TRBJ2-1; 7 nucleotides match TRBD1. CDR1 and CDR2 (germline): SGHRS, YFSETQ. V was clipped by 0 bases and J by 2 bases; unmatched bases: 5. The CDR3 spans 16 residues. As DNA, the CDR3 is TGCGCCAGCAGCTTGGGTCAGACAGGGCCCTACAATGAGCAGTTCTTC. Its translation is CASSLGQTGPYNEQFF. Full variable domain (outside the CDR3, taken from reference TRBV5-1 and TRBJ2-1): KAGVTQTPRYLIKTRGQQVTLSCSPISGHRSVSWYQQTPGQGLQFLFEYFSETQRNKGNFPGRFSGRQFSNSRSEMNVSTLELGDSALYLCASSLGQTGPYNEQFFGPGTRLTVL.

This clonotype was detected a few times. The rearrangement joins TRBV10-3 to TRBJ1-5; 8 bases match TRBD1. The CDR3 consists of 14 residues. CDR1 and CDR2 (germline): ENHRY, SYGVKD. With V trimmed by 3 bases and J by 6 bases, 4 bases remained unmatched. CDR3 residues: CAISDRGQAQPQHF. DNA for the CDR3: TGTGCCATCAGTGACAGGGGGCAAGCTCAGCCCCAGCATTTT.

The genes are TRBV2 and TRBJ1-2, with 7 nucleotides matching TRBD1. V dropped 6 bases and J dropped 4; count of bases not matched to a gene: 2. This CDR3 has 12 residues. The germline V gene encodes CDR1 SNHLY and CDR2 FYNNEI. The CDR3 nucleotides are TGTGCCAGCAGACAGGGGCTCTATGGCTACACCTTC. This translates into CASRQGLYGYTF.

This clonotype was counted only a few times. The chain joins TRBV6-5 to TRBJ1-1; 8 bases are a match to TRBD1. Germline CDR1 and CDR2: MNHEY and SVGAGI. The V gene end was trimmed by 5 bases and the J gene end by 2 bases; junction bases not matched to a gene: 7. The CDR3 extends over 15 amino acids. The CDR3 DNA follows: TGTGCCAGCAGTAATCCGGGACAGGCAAACACTGAAGCTTTCTTT. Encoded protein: CASSNPGQANTEAFF.

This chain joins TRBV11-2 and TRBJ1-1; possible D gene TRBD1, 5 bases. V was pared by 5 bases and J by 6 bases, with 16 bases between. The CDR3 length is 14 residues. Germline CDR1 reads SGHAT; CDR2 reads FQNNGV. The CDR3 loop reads CASSHIKDSPEAFF. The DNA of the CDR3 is TGTGCCAGCAGCCATATTAAAGACAGCCCTGAAGCTTTCTTT.

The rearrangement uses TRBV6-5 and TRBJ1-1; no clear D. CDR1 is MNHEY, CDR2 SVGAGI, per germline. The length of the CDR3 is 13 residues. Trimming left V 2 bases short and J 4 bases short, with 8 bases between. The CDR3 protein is CASSYGGSTEAFF. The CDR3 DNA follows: TGTGCCAGCAGTTACGGTGGATCCACTGAAGCTTTCTTT.

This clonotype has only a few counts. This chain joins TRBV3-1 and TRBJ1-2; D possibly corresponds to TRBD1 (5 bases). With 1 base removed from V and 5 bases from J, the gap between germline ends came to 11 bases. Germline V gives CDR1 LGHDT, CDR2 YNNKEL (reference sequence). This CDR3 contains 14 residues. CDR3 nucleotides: TGTGCCAGCAGCCAAGGAGGGACCCTGTATGGCTACACCTTC. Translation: CASSQGGTLYGYTF.

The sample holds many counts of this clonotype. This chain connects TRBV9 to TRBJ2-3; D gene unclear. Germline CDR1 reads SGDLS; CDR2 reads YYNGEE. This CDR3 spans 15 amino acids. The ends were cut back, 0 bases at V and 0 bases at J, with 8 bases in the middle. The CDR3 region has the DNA TGTGCCAGCAGCGTAGGCAGGCCCAGCACAGATACGCAGTATTTT. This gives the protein CASSVGRPSTDTQYF.

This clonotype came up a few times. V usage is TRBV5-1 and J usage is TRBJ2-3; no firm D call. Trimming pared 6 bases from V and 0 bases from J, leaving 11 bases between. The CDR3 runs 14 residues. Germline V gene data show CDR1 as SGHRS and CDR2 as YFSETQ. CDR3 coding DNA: TGCGCCAGCAAGGGTCTCCCTAGCACAGATACGCAGTATTTT. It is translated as CASKGLPSTDTQYF.

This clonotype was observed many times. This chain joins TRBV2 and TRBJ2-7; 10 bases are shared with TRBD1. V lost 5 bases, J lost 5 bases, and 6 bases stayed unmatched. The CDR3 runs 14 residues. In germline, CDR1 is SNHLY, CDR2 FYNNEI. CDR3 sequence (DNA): TGTGCCAGCAGTTTTGACAGGGGGCCTAACGAGCAGTACGTC. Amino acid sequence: CASSFDRGPNEQYV.

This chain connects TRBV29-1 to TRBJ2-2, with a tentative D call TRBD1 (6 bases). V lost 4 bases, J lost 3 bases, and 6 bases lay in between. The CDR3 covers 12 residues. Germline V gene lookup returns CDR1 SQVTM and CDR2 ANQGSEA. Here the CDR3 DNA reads TGCAGCGTTGCAGGGGACACCGGGGAGCTGTTTTTT. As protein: CSVAGDTGELFF.

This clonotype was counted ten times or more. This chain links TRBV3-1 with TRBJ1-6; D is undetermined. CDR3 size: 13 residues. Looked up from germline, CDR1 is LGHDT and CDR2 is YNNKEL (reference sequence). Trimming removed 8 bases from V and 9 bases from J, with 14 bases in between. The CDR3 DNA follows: TGTGCCAGCGCAGACATGGGGAGTTCACCCCTCCACTTT. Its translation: CASADMGSSPLHF.

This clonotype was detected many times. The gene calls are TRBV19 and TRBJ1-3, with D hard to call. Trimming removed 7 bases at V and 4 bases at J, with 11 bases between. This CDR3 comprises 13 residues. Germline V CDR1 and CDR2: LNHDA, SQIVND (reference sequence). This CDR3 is CASTLTPGNTIYF. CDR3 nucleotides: TGTGCCAGTACCTTAACTCCAGGAAACACCATATATTTT.